This passage covers 32 T cell receptor beta chains from one sample sequenced in a study of shared T cell receptors in the human thymus. Data came from immunoSEQ multiplex PCR; TCRdb stores just in-frame clones and leaves some out. The table has about 400,000 clones, 85% to 95% seen once. Sequencing used thymocytes. The source is a human donor.

The gene calls are TRBV19 and TRBJ2-1, with 8 bases aligning to TRBD2. Germline loops: CDR1 LNHDA, CDR2 SQIVND (reference sequence). This CDR3 spans 16 amino acids. V shed 6 bases, J shed 7 bases, and the junction held 14 bases outside the gene matches. This CDR3 reads CASSPSRAGECNEQFF. DNA of the CDR3: TGTGCCAGTAGCCCCTCCCGAGCGGGAGAATGTAATGAGCAGTTCTTC.

This chain links TRBV19 with TRBJ2-7; D gene ambiguous. The germline V gene has CDR1 LNHDA and CDR2 SQIVND (reference sequence). The V end lost 5 bases, the J end lost 0 bases, and 5 bases lay between the germline ends. This CDR3 is built from 12 residues. The DNA of the CDR3 is TGTGCCAGTAGTGAATCCTCCTACGAGCAGTACTTC. It is translated as CASSESSYEQYF.

This clone occurred once. The chain joins TRBV27 to TRBJ1-6, with D hard to call. The CDR3 runs 18 residues. Germline lookup yields CDR1 MNHEY and CDR2 SMNVEV (reference sequence). V lost 2 bases to trimming and J lost 5 bases, with 19 bases between them. The CDR3 sequence is CASSLNPPRVGHNSPLHF. For the CDR3, the DNA is TGTGCCAGCAGTTTAAACCCCCCTCGGGTCGGCCATAATTCACCCCTCCACTTT.

The J gene is TRBJ1-5, the V gene TRBV28; 7 positions agree with TRBD1. Germline V CDR1 and CDR2: MDHEN, SYDVKM. J lost 6 bases, V lost 8 bases, and 10 bases had no gene match. This CDR3 is built from 14 residues. In nucleotides, the CDR3 is TGTGCCAGCGGGGACAGAGGATCAGGTCAGCCCCAGCATTTT. Its translation: CASGDRGSGQPQHF.

The rearrangement links TRBV28 to TRBJ1-5; D uncertain. V was cut by 2 bases and J by 10 bases, with 9 bases left in between. The CDR3 is 12 residues long. Per the germline V gene, CDR1 is MDHEN and CDR2 is SYDVKM. For the CDR3, the DNA is TGTGCCAGCAGTTTAAGAGGTCTACCCCAGCATTTT. This gives the protein CASSLRGLPQHF.

This chain links TRBV6-1 with TRBJ2-7; D assignment may be TRBD1 or TRBD2 (5 bases each). The CDR3 runs 16 residues. V gave up 4 bases and J gave up 4 bases, with 20 bases separating them. In germline, CDR1 is MNHNS, CDR2 SASEGT. CDR3 DNA sequence: TGTGCCAGCAGTGGGTATGGGCAACAAGAGGGGTACGAGCAGTACTTC. Translated: CASSGYGQQEGYEQYF.

In regard to this clone: The identical CDR3 is also encoded by other nucleotide sequences in the sample. The chain uses TRBV5-4 and TRBJ2-7, with D possibly being TRBD2 (6 bases). Trimming took 2 bases from V and 4 from J, leaving 13 bases between them. CDR1 and CDR2 (germline): SGHNT, YYREEE (reference sequence). The length of the CDR3 is 14 residues. The CDR3 spells CASSLKAGLYEQYF. In DNA form, the CDR3 reads TGTGCCAGCAGCTTAAAAGCGGGCCTTTACGAGCAGTACTTC.

The chain combines TRBV28 with TRBJ2-1, with 12 positions matching TRBD2. Trimming removed 4 bases from V and 6 bases from J; junction bases left unmatched: 10. The CDR3 runs to 17 residues. Germline lookup yields CDR1 MDHEN and CDR2 SYDVKM. CDR3 residues: CASSSRLAGVILNEQFF. The CDR3 nucleotides read TGTGCCAGCAGTTCCCGACTAGCGGGAGTTATACTCAATGAGCAGTTCTTC. Full variable domain (remainder filled in from reference TRBV28 and TRBJ2-1): DVKVTQSSRYLVKRTGEKVFLECVQDMDHENMFWYRQDPGLGLRLIYFSYDVKMKEKGDIPEGYSVSREKKERFSLILESASTNQTSMYLCASSSRLAGVILNEQFFGPGTRLTVL.

The chain is built from TRBV10-3 and TRBJ1-1, with 12 bases fitting TRBD1. CDR1 is ENHRY, CDR2 SYGVKD, per germline. The CDR3 extends over 14 amino acids. Trimming cost V 11 bases and J 5 bases; bases outside gene matches: 9. The CDR3 spells CAATGQGAITEAFF. Written as DNA, the CDR3 is TGTGCCGCCACGGGACAGGGGGCGATAACTGAAGCTTTCTTT.

V usage is TRBV6-1 and J usage is TRBJ2-1, with 7 bases fitting TRBD2. J was trimmed by 0 bases and V by 3 bases; bases with no gene match: 8. Germline-derived CDR1 and CDR2 are MNHNS and SASEGT. CDR3 length equals 17 residues. For the CDR3, the DNA is TGTGCCAGCAGTGACCCTAGCGGCCCTGCCTCCTACAATGAGCAGTTCTTC. This codes for CASSDPSGPASYNEQFF.

The genes are TRBV28 and TRBJ1-5; 8 nucleotides agree with TRBD1. Germline V gene lookup returns CDR1 MDHEN and CDR2 SYDVKM. The CDR3 is made up of 15 amino acids. Germline trimming cut 5 bases from V and 3 bases from J; bases unmatched to any gene: 6. CDR3 DNA sequence: TGTGCCAGCAGTAGACAGGGGAGTGACAATCAGCCCCAGCATTTT. Its translation is CASSRQGSDNQPQHF.

The chain joins TRBV7-3 to TRBJ1-1, with TRBD1 matching over 8 bases. V lost 5 bases to trimming and J lost 3 bases; unmatched junction nucleotides: 8. The CDR3 length is 15 residues. The germline V gene has CDR1 SGHTA and CDR2 FQGTGA. The CDR3: CASSIWTGTDTEAFF. The CDR3 region has the DNA TGTGCCAGCAGCATATGGACAGGGACGGACACTGAAGCTTTCTTT. The variable domain in full, with the rest retrieved from reference TRBV7-3 and TRBJ1-1, is GAGVSQTPSNKVTEKGKYVELRCDPISGHTALYWYRQSLGQGPEFLIYFQGTGAADDSGLPNDRFFAVRPEGSVSTLKIQRTERGDSAVYLCASSIWTGTDTEAFFGQGTRLTVV.

The chain recombines TRBV5-1 with TRBJ2-1; D is unresolved. The V end was cut by 2 bases, the J end by 4 bases, with 13 bases between. This CDR3 has 15 amino acids. CDR1 is SGHRS and CDR2 is YFSETQ in the germline V gene. In DNA, the CDR3 is TGCGCCAGCAGCTTTATTAGGGCCCCTTACAATGAGCAGTTCTTC. Translating gives CASSFIRAPYNEQFF.

The genes are TRBV5-1 and TRBJ2-7; D is perhaps TRBD1 (6 bases). The V end lost 0 bases, the J end lost 9 bases, and 13 bases lay between the germline ends. Germline lookup yields CDR1 SGHRS and CDR2 YFSETQ. This CDR3 contains 13 residues. The DNA for the CDR3 is TGCGCCAGCAGCTTGGCCGGGACAAAAAGGCAGTACTTC. Its translation: CASSLAGTKRQYF.

This rearrangement joins TRBV27 to TRBJ2-7, with TRBD1 matching over 9 bases. Germline V gene sequence: CDR1 MNHEY, CDR2 SMNVEV (reference sequence). The J segment lost 0 bases and the V segment lost 5 bases, leaving 8 bases of the junction unmatched. The CDR3 runs 16 residues. The CDR3 protein is CASSAKGQGSSYEQYF. In nucleotides, the CDR3 is TGTGCCAGCAGTGCTAAGGGACAGGGAAGCTCCTACGAGCAGTACTTC.

This clone was observed a few times. The gene calls are TRBV9 and TRBJ2-7; no clear D. V lost 0 bases and J 3 bases, leaving 13 bases between the germline ends. The CDR3 contains 15 residues. The germline V gene has CDR1 SGDLS and CDR2 YYNGEE. The CDR3 bases are TGTGCCAGCAGCGTAGCTCCATCAGCCGGCTACGAGCAGTACTTC. Its protein is CASSVAPSAGYEQYF. The variable domain in full, completed from reference TRBV9 and TRBJ2-7, reads DSGVTQTPKHLITATGQRVTLRCSPRSGDLSVYWYQQSLDQGLQFLIQYYNGEERAKGNILERFSAQQFPDLHSELNLSSLELGDSALYFCASSVAPSAGYEQYFGPGTRLTVT.

The chain joins TRBV4-1 to TRBJ2-6; the D is unclear. Germline V gives CDR1 MGHRA, CDR2 YSYEKL. The V end lost 1 base, the J end lost 0 bases, and 22 bases lay between the germline ends. CDR3 size: 21 residues. The CDR3 DNA reads TGCGCCAGCAGCCAAGCATCTTTCCGCCTTTGGGCAAACTCTGGGGCCAACGTCCTGACTTTC. Amino acids: CASSQASFRLWANSGANVLTF.

This chain joins TRBV27 and TRBJ1-4; D possibly corresponds to TRBD1 (5 bases). Deletions cut 8 bases from V and 1 base from J, with 14 bases between. This CDR3 has 15 residues. The germline V gene has CDR1 MNHEY and CDR2 SMNVEV (reference sequence). The CDR3 protein is CASSPRGGTNEKLFF. DNA of the CDR3: TGTGCCAGCTCCCCCCGGGGCGGAACTAATGAAAAACTGTTTTTT.

This chain joins TRBV30 and TRBJ1-5; D call uncertain. The germline CDR1 and CDR2 sequences are GTSNPN and SVGIG (reference sequence). Deletions cut 2 bases from V and 7 bases from J, with 15 bases between. This CDR3 comprises 14 residues. This CDR3 is CAWSRRERRQPQHF. CDR3 coding DNA: TGTGCCTGGAGTCGCCGGGAACGGCGACAGCCCCAGCATTTT. Combining the CDR3 with reference TRBV30 and TRBJ1-5 gives the whole variable domain SQTIHQWPATLVQPVGSPLSLECTVEGTSNPNLYWYRQAAGRGLQLLFYSVGIGQISSEVPQNLSASRPQDRQFILSSKKLLLSDSGFYLCAWSRRERRQPQHFGDGTRLSIL.

The chain joins TRBV18 to TRBJ2-7; D gene uncertain. This CDR3 spans 11 amino acids. The germline V gene encodes CDR1 KGHSH and CDR2 LQKENI. Trimming took 4 bases from V and 6 from J, leaving 7 bases between them. The CDR3 spells CASSLESEQYF. DNA of the CDR3: TGTGCCAGCTCACTCGAGAGCGAGCAGTACTTC.

V is TRBV13 and J is TRBJ2-1; 14 nucleotides align to TRBD2. CDR3 size: 17 residues. V trimming: 5 bases; J trimming: 8 bases; junction bases outside the gene matches: 11. The V gene's germline CDR1 is PRHDT and CDR2 FYEKMQ (reference sequence). The CDR3: CASSGGLAGGRWDEQFF. The CDR3, as DNA: TGTGCCAGCAGCGGTGGACTAGCGGGAGGCCGATGGGATGAGCAGTTCTTC.

This clone came up once. The rearrangement uses TRBV7-2 and TRBJ2-3; D perhaps matches TRBD2 (6 bases). CDR1 is SGHTA, CDR2 FQGNSA, per germline. The V gene lost 3 bases and the J gene lost 0 bases, with 13 bases spanning the gap. CDR3 length: 16 amino acids. The CDR3 sequence: CASSFGASASTDTQYF. The CDR3, as DNA: TGTGCCAGCAGCTTCGGGGCTAGCGCGAGCACAGATACGCAGTATTTT.

The rearrangement links TRBV6-1 to TRBJ2-5, with 9 positions matching TRBD1. The germline V gene has CDR1 MNHNS and CDR2 SASEGT. The CDR3 runs to 16 residues. After removal of 3 bases from V and 5 bases from J, the junction contained 10 bases not matched to a gene. Here the CDR3 DNA reads TGTGCCAGCAGTGATTTCAACAGGGGGCAAGGCGAGACCCAGTACTTC. Translated, it gives CASSDFNRGQGETQYF.

The chain has TRBV10-2 and TRBJ2-7; 12 nucleotides match TRBD1. The CDR3 contains 16 residues. After removal of 6 bases from V and 5 bases from J, the junction contained 11 bases not matched to a gene. Germline CDR1 and CDR2: WSHSY and SAAADI. CDR3 amino acids: CASRLGQGAGRDEQYF. CDR3 DNA: TGCGCCAGCAGACTGGGACAGGGGGCCGGGCGAGACGAGCAGTACTTC.

The V call is TRBV9, the J call TRBJ2-2; 8 bases fit TRBD1. The length of the CDR3 is 15 residues. Germline CDR1 is SGDLS and CDR2 is YYNGEE. J lost 7 bases, V lost 2 bases, and 7 bases had no gene match. The CDR3 spells CASSVGQGVNGELFF. CDR3 bases: TGTGCCAGCAGCGTCGGACAGGGAGTCAACGGGGAGCTGTTTTTT.

This clone was detected once. This chain links TRBV6-1 with TRBJ2-3; no clear D gene. Per germline, CDR1 MNHNS and CDR2 SASEGT. This CDR3 is built from 13 residues. V shed 3 bases and J shed 2 bases, with 6 bases lying between them. CDR3 DNA sequence: TGTGCCAGCAGTGATTTCTCCACAGATACGCAGTATTTT. Amino acids: CASSDFSTDTQYF.

This clone has a handful of counts. J is TRBJ1-5 and V is TRBV2; 8 bases line up with TRBD1. V dropped 6 bases and J dropped 2; count of bases not matched to a gene: 12. In germline, CDR1 is SNHLY, CDR2 FYNNEI. This CDR3 contains 17 residues. The chain's CDR3 is CASRAGTGNEGNQPQHF. Here the CDR3 DNA reads TGTGCCAGCAGGGCCGGGACAGGCAACGAGGGCAATCAGCCCCAGCATTTT.

The table lists this clone with a count of one. The V and J genes are TRBV5-4 and TRBJ2-3, with 8 bases lining up with TRBD2. Germline trimming cut 3 bases from V and 0 bases from J; bases unmatched to any gene: 6. The CDR3 consists of 16 residues. Germline lookup yields CDR1 SGHNT and CDR2 YYREEE (reference sequence). CDR3 loop: CASSSIAGISTDTQYF. Here the CDR3 DNA reads TGTGCCAGCAGCTCCATAGCGGGAATAAGCACAGATACGCAGTATTTT.

The gene calls are TRBV2 and TRBJ2-1; maybe TRBD2 (6 bases). The CDR3 is 14 residues long. The ends were cut back, 10 bases at V and 1 base at J, with 14 bases in the middle. Germline V gene lookup returns CDR1 SNHLY and CDR2 FYNNEI. CDR3 nucleotide sequence: TGTGCCAACAAACCGGGAGCGTCCTACAATGAGCAGTTCTTC. Residues: CANKPGASYNEQFF.

This rearrangement joins TRBV7-2 to TRBJ2-7; 12 bases line up with TRBD2. Germline CDR1 and CDR2: SGHTA and FQGNSA. V lost 6 bases, J lost 9 bases, and 18 bases stayed unmatched. CDR3 length equals 17 residues. The CDR3 nucleotides read TGTGCCAGCAGGTCCGGGACTAGCGGGTGGGGACCCAAAGGGCAGTACTTC. Its protein is CASRSGTSGWGPKGQYF.

The chain couples TRBV18 to TRBJ2-5; D is ambiguous. Germline assignment: CDR1 KGHSH and CDR2 LQKENI. V was trimmed by 1 base and J by 1 base, leaving 10 bases between them. The CDR3 has 15 amino acids. In DNA, the CDR3 is TGTGCCAGCTCACCACTAGAAGGGTTCCAAGAGACCCAGTACTTC. Its protein is CASSPLEGFQETQYF.

This chain uses TRBV7-4 with TRBJ2-5, with 9 bases fitting TRBD1. After removal of 5 bases from V and 5 bases from J, the junction contained 15 bases not matched to a gene. This CDR3 spans 17 amino acids. Per the germline V gene, CDR1 is SGHVT and CDR2 is SQSDAQ. The CDR3 DNA follows: TGTGCCAGCAGCACCCCGGGACAGGGCGCTCCAGGGGAGACCCAGTACTTC. Amino acid sequence: CASSTPGQGAPGETQYF.